The present TCR beta chain was sequenced within a study of beta chain features in type 1 diabetes. With 5 bases clipped from V and 4 bases from J, the junction kept 9 bases outside the gene matches. Germline V gives CDR1 SEHNR, CDR2 FQNEAQ (reference sequence). CDR3 length equals 15 residues. The investigators reverse transcribed all of the isolated RNA, so they sequenced expressed TCRB transcripts. The repertoire was sequenced with immunoSEQ multiplex PCR; TCRdb's copy has only in-frame clones and lacks some. This table has a few hundred thousand clones, 9.5% to 10% appearing once. The table lists this clone with a few counts. Its specificity is unknown. Study findings and constraints: Across all four CD4+ subsets, people with type 1 diabetes showed modestly shorter TCRB CDR3s. Possible PCR preference for shorter templates applied equally to patients and controls. In the patient group, naive, central memory and Treg TCRB repertoires seemed more alike than in the healthy donor group.

A single heparinised draw of around 0.11 L on average was taken per donor. Sorted cells reached over 98% purity in every population. The TCR comes from a man younger than 45 with type 1 diabetes. V and J are TRBV7-9 and TRBJ2-5; the match to TRBD2 covers 8 bases. Sequencing used central memory CD4+ T cells from blood. Written as DNA, the CDR3 is TGTGCCAGCAGCCCAGGAGCGGGAGCGGCAGAGACCCAGTACTTC. It encodes CASSPGAGAAETQYF.